This is a list of T cell receptor beta chains from one sample in a study of T cells in Graves' hyperthyroidism and ophthalmopathy. TCRdb used MiXCR to reprocess the multiplex PCR reads, holding one entry per CDR3 protein. This sample yields some 740,000 distinct CDR3 sequences, of which 14% are seen a single time; roughly a tenth belongs to the top ten. Sequencing was carried out using blood. These receptors were taken from a young woman with Graves' hyperthyroidism. CDR3s include the opening cysteine and the closing phenylalanine or tryptophan. Each record gives: clone size, J gene, D gene, V gene, CDR3 DNA, CDR3 protein. D genes are given only for firm matches. Rows may omit the clone size; those that give it use once, few, many or a size class.

size: many; J: TRBJ2-2; D: NA; V: TRBV6-1; DNA: TGTGCCAGCAGTGTTTACAGGTCGTATCCCGGGGAGCTGTTTTTT; CDR3: CASSVYRSYPGELFF
size: many; J: TRBJ2-3; D: NA; V: TRBV6-1; DNA: TGTGCCAGCGCCAGCAGCACAGATACGCAGTATTTT; CDR3: CASASSTDTQYF
size: many; J: TRBJ2-1; D: NA; V: TRBV28; DNA: TGTGCCAGCACCGGGTATCTTGCGGGGAGAGAGCAGTTCTTC; CDR3: CASTGYLAGREQFF
size: few; J: TRBJ2-3; D: NA; V: TRBV10-3; DNA: TGTGCCATCAGTGAGCCGAGGCCTAGCGCAGATACGCAGTATTTT; CDR3: CAISEPRPSADTQYF
size: few; J: TRBJ1-2; D: NA; V: TRBV7-3; DNA: TGTGCCAGCAGCTTAACCCCATCCTCGGCAGACTATGGCTACACCTTC; CDR3: CASSLTPSSADYGYTF
size: NA; J: TRBJ2-3; D: NA; V: TRBV27; DNA: TGTGCCAGCAGTTTAACATCTCTGGGTACAGATACGCAGTATTTT; CDR3: CASSLTSLGTDTQYF
size: many; J: TRBJ2-1; D: NA; V: TRBV6-1; DNA: TGTGCCAGCAGTGAAGCACTATACAATGAGCAGTTCTTC; CDR3: CASSEALYNEQFF
size: few; J: TRBJ2-6; D: NA; V: TRBV7-8; DNA: TGTGCCAGCAGCCCCAGGACGCCCTCTGGGGCCAACGTCCTGACTTTC; CDR3: CASSPRTPSGANVLTF
size: few; J: TRBJ2-7; D: NA; V: TRBV7-9; DNA: TGTGCCAGCAGCAGCTTGACCTACGAGCAGTACTTC; CDR3: CASSSLTYEQYF
size: NA; J: TRBJ1-5; D: TRBD1; V: TRBV12-3/TRBV12-4; DNA: TGTGCCAGCAATAGGGGACAGGGGGAGCAGCCCCAGCATTTT; CDR3: CASNRGQGEQPQHF
size: many; J: TRBJ2-2; D: NA; V: TRBV3-1; DNA: TGTGCCAGCAGCCAATGGGATTGGAACACCGGGGAGCTGTTTTTT; CDR3: CASSQWDWNTGELFF
size: many; J: TRBJ2-7; D: NA; V: TRBV7-9; DNA: TGTGCCAGCAGCTCCCTAATGGAGGACAGCGTCTACGAGCAGTACTTC; CDR3: CASSSLMEDSVYEQYF
size: many; J: TRBJ1-1; D: NA; V: TRBV29-1; DNA: TGCAGCATCCCCGGGGCCATACTAAAGACTGAAGCTTTCTTT; CDR3: CSIPGAILKTEAFF
size: NA; J: TRBJ2-4; D: NA; V: TRBV11-2; DNA: TGTGCCAGCAGCTTAGATGGGGTGGTAGCCAAAAACATTCAGTACTTC; CDR3: CASSLDGVVAKNIQYF
size: NA; J: TRBJ2-1; D: TRBD1; V: TRBV20-1; DNA: TGCAGTGCAGACCGGGACAGGTCCTACAATGAGCAGTTCTTC; CDR3: CSADRDRSYNEQFF
size: many; J: TRBJ2-7; D: NA; V: TRBV4-1; DNA: TGCGCCAGCAGCCCAATTGGGAGTACGAGTCAGTACTTC; CDR3: CASSPIGSTSQYF
size: few; J: TRBJ2-1; D: NA; V: TRBV20-1; DNA: TGCAGTGCCAGATCCAGGGTCTCCAGCTCCTACAATGAGCAGTTCTTC; CDR3: CSARSRVSSSYNEQFF
size: few; J: TRBJ2-7; D: TRBD2; V: TRBV9; DNA: TGTGCCAGCAGCGTGCTAGCGGGAGGCGTCTACGAGCAGTACTTC; CDR3: CASSVLAGGVYEQYF
size: NA; J: TRBJ1-2; D: NA; V: TRBV27; DNA: TGTGCCAGCAGTCTAACCGGGGAGGGGTTTAACTATGGCTACACCTTC; CDR3: CASSLTGEGFNYGYTF
size: many; J: TRBJ2-7; D: NA; V: TRBV28; DNA: TGTGCCAGCAGTTTCACAGGGGGGGGCTACGAGCAGTACTTC; CDR3: CASSFTGGGYEQYF
size: few; J: TRBJ2-7; D: TRBD1; V: TRBV6-5; DNA: TGTGCCAGCAGTTTAACAGGGGTGGGCGGGTACGAGCAGTACTTC; CDR3: CASSLTGVGGYEQYF
size: few; J: TRBJ2-7; D: TRBD1; V: TRBV12-3/TRBV12-4; DNA: TGTGCCAGCAGGCATGGGGACAGTCCCTACGAGCAGTACTTC; CDR3: CASRHGDSPYEQYF
size: NA; J: TRBJ2-7; D: TRBD1; V: TRBV9; DNA: TGTGCCAGCAGCGTAGAACAGGGGTCCGAGCAGTACTTC; CDR3: CASSVEQGSEQYF
size: NA; J: TRBJ2-1; D: NA; V: TRBV15; DNA: TGTGCCACCAGCACCGGGAGTTTGGATGAGCAGTTCTTC; CDR3: CATSTGSLDEQFF
size: many; J: TRBJ1-5; D: NA; V: TRBV20-1; DNA: TGCAGTGCCAGGGTCTCCAATCAGCCCCAGCATTTT; CDR3: CSARVSNQPQHF
size: NA; J: TRBJ2-7; D: TRBD2; V: TRBV5-1; DNA: TGCGCCAGCAGCTTGTTCCGGGAGGGCCCTCTCGAGCAGTACTTC; CDR3: CASSLFREGPLEQYF
size: many; J: TRBJ1-3; D: NA; V: TRBV28; DNA: TGTGCCAGCAGTTTGACGGGATTTTCTGGAAACACCATATATTTT; CDR3: CASSLTGFSGNTIYF
size: many; J: TRBJ2-7; D: TRBD2; V: TRBV7-2; DNA: TGTGCCAGCAGCTCGGCAGGACTAGCGGGATACGAGCAGTACTTC; CDR3: CASSSAGLAGYEQYF
size: few; J: TRBJ2-1; D: NA; V: TRBV3-1; DNA: TGTGCCAGCAGCCGCCAAACCGGGTGGGACGGGCAGTTCTTC; CDR3: CASSRQTGWDGQFF
size: many; J: TRBJ2-1; D: NA; V: TRBV20-1; DNA: TGCAGTGCTAGAGCTCCCAATGAGCAGTTCTTC; CDR3: CSARAPNEQFF
size: NA; J: TRBJ2-3; D: NA; V: TRBV10-1; DNA: TGCGCCAGCAGTGAGCCGACAGGGACTGGCACAGATACGCAGTATTTT; CDR3: CASSEPTGTGTDTQYF
size: few; J: TRBJ2-3; D: TRBD2; V: TRBV7-2; DNA: TGTGCCAGCAGCTTAGCGGGAGGGGCAGGCACAGATACGCAGTATTTT; CDR3: CASSLAGGAGTDTQYF
size: many; J: TRBJ2-7; D: NA; V: TRBV20-1; DNA: TGCAGTGCTACCTACACAGGGAGCTCCTACGAGCAGTACTTC; CDR3: CSATYTGSSYEQYF
size: many; J: TRBJ2-1; D: NA; V: TRBV5-1; DNA: TGCGCCAGCAGCTTTGAACTAGTCGATTACAATGAGCAGTTCTTC; CDR3: CASSFELVDYNEQFF
size: many; J: TRBJ2-1; D: NA; V: TRBV18; DNA: TGTGCCAGCTCACCAATCGGCAGCTCCTACAATGAGCAGTTCTTC; CDR3: CASSPIGSSYNEQFF
size: NA; J: TRBJ1-4; D: NA; V: TRBV2; DNA: TGTGCCAGCAGGGGTGGCCTTCTTAATGAAAAACTGTTTTTT; CDR3: CASRGGLLNEKLFF
size: NA; J: TRBJ2-7; D: NA; V: TRBV5-6; DNA: TGTGCCAGCAGCTTGCTCCCAAGGGAGGACCACGAGCAGTACTTC; CDR3: CASSLLPREDHEQYF
size: many; J: TRBJ1-5; D: TRBD1; V: TRBV27; DNA: TGTGCCAGCAGTTTGGGACAGGGTCAGCCCCAGCATTTT; CDR3: CASSLGQGQPQHF
size: many; J: TRBJ1-4; D: TRBD1; V: TRBV2; DNA: TGTGCCAGCAGGGGGACAGGAGCGCGTAATGAAAAACTGTTTTTT; CDR3: CASRGTGARNEKLFF
size: NA; J: TRBJ1-4; D: NA; V: TRBV6-1; DNA: TGTGCCAGCATTGCGGGACATACTAATGAAAAACTGTTTTTT; CDR3: CASIAGHTNEKLFF
size: NA; J: TRBJ2-1; D: NA; V: TRBV6-1; DNA: TGTGCCAGCAGAGAGGGGACCTACTCTACTAGGGATGAGCAGTTCTTC; CDR3: CASREGTYSTRDEQFF
size: many; J: TRBJ2-7; D: TRBD1; V: TRBV28; DNA: TGTGCCAGCAGTCCCATCGGACAGGCCCTCTACGAGCAGTACTTC; CDR3: CASSPIGQALYEQYF
size: many; J: TRBJ2-3; D: TRBD2; V: TRBV3-1; DNA: TGTGCCAGCAGCCATGGGACTAGCGGGGACCCACTGAACACAGATACGCAGTATTTT; CDR3: CASSHGTSGDPLNTDTQYF
size: many; J: TRBJ2-7; D: NA; V: TRBV3-1; DNA: TGTGCCAGCAGCCAAAGGGGGATAAGCTACGAGCAGTACTTC; CDR3: CASSQRGISYEQYF
size: many; J: TRBJ2-1; D: TRBD2; V: TRBV20-1; DNA: TGCAGTGCTAGAGGTCATTCCGGACTAGCGGGAGACGAGCAGTTCTTC; CDR3: CSARGHSGLAGDEQFF
size: many; J: TRBJ2-1; D: TRBD2; V: TRBV7-9; DNA: TGTGCCAGCGCCCCCACTAGCGGGAGGGCTAATGAGCAGTTCTTC; CDR3: CASAPTSGRANEQFF
size: many; J: TRBJ2-3; D: NA; V: TRBV2; DNA: TGTGCCAGCAGTGTGGGCCGCCGCACTAGCACAGATACGCAGTATTTT; CDR3: CASSVGRRTSTDTQYF
size: NA; J: TRBJ1-3; D: NA; V: TRBV27; DNA: TGTGCCAGCAGAATACAGGGACCTGGAAACACCATATATTTT; CDR3: CASRIQGPGNTIYF
size: many; J: TRBJ2-1; D: NA; V: TRBV7-9; DNA: TGTGCCAGCAGGGGTATACGGAATGAGCAGTTCTTC; CDR3: CASRGIRNEQFF
size: few; J: TRBJ1-2; D: NA; V: TRBV12-3/TRBV12-4; DNA: TGTGCCAGCAGTTTTAGGGGGGTCGCTAACTATGGCTACACCTTC; CDR3: CASSFRGVANYGYTF
size: few; J: TRBJ2-5; D: NA; V: TRBV12-3/TRBV12-4; DNA: TGTGCCAGCAGTTCCTTCGGGTCTCAACAAGAGACCCAGTACTTC; CDR3: CASSSFGSQQETQYF
size: many; J: TRBJ1-4; D: NA; V: TRBV7-9; DNA: TGTGCCAGCAGCCCCCCGGTGGGGAGAGGAGCTGAAAAACTGTTTTTT; CDR3: CASSPPVGRGAEKLFF
size: NA; J: TRBJ2-2; D: TRBD2; V: TRBV7-8; DNA: TGTGCCAGCAGCATCAAAGCGGGAGCCACCGGGGAGCTGTTTTTT; CDR3: CASSIKAGATGELFF
size: few; J: TRBJ2-7; D: NA; V: TRBV9; DNA: TGTGCCAGCAGCGTATGGCCCGCGGGCTACGAGCAGTACTTC; CDR3: CASSVWPAGYEQYF
size: NA; J: TRBJ2-2; D: TRBD2; V: TRBV27; DNA: TGTGCCAGCAGTTCTAGACTAGCGGGAACGAACACCGGGGAGCTGTTTTTT; CDR3: CASSSRLAGTNTGELFF
size: many; J: TRBJ1-1; D: NA; V: TRBV12-3/TRBV12-4; DNA: TGTGCCAGCAGTTTAGCAGTCGGGCAGGGAGGAACTGAAGCTTTCTTT; CDR3: CASSLAVGQGGTEAFF
size: many; J: TRBJ2-7; D: NA; V: TRBV5-5; DNA: TGTGCCAGCAGTACCGTCTACGAGCAGTACTTC; CDR3: CASSTVYEQYF
size: many; J: TRBJ2-1; D: NA; V: TRBV27; DNA: TGTGCCAGCAGTTTACAGGTGGCGTACAATGAGCAGTTCTTC; CDR3: CASSLQVAYNEQFF
size: many; J: TRBJ1-5; D: NA; V: TRBV28; DNA: TGTGCCAGCAGTTTAGTCAGGGTTCGCAATCAGCCCCAGCATTTT; CDR3: CASSLVRVRNQPQHF